A selection of T cell receptor beta chains follows, all from one sample in a study of blood T cell repertoires in COVID-19. The repertoire was sequenced with immunoSEQ multiplex PCR; TCRdb's copy has only in-frame clones and lacks some. The sample has around 320,000 clones, around 87% seen once; the top ten hold roughly 2.1%. The sequencing input was peripheral blood. These receptors originate from a man younger than 35 with active or convalescent COVID-19. Both conserved end residues are part of each CDR3. The size field is filled for only some rows; it gives once, few, many or a size class.

j_call: TRBJ1-2; clone_size: NA; v_call: TRBV18; cdr3_aa: CASSPPRGQLSSGYTF
j_call: TRBJ2-1; clone_size: NA; v_call: TRBV7-2; cdr3_aa: CASSLDSEDNEQFF
j_call: TRBJ2-7; clone_size: NA; v_call: TRBV7-9; cdr3_aa: CASSPTGTGGEQYF
j_call: TRBJ2-5; clone_size: NA; v_call: TRBV15; cdr3_aa: CATSPGGALETQYF
j_call: TRBJ1-4; clone_size: NA; v_call: TRBV25-1; cdr3_aa: CASSGPGLDEKLFF
j_call: TRBJ2-7; clone_size: NA; v_call: TRBV28; cdr3_aa: CASSYRDSNYEQYF
j_call: TRBJ2-7; clone_size: NA; v_call: TRBV24-1; cdr3_aa: CATSDFGGEQYF
j_call: TRBJ1-3; clone_size: few; v_call: TRBV3-1/TRBV3-2; cdr3_aa: CASSPSQGNTIYF
j_call: TRBJ2-7; clone_size: NA; v_call: TRBV14; cdr3_aa: CASSQDLGQLYEQYF
j_call: TRBJ2-6; clone_size: NA; v_call: TRBV6-5; cdr3_aa: CASRLQEAGANVLTF
j_call: TRBJ2-7; clone_size: NA; v_call: TRBV29-1; cdr3_aa: CSVETEGSSYEQYF
j_call: TRBJ2-4; clone_size: NA; v_call: TRBV19; cdr3_aa: CASSIGTGGASIQYF
j_call: TRBJ2-7; clone_size: NA; v_call: TRBV15; cdr3_aa: CATSTGQGAGEQYF
j_call: TRBJ2-2; clone_size: NA; v_call: TRBV27; cdr3_aa: CASSLSTAGTGELFF
j_call: TRBJ1-1; clone_size: NA; v_call: TRBV28; cdr3_aa: CASNPRLLNTEAFF
j_call: TRBJ2-7; clone_size: NA; v_call: TRBV3-1/TRBV3-2; cdr3_aa: CASSPTGQHNYEQYF
j_call: TRBJ1-1; clone_size: NA; v_call: TRBV29-1; cdr3_aa: CSVETTGRNTEAFF
j_call: TRBJ1-4; clone_size: NA; v_call: TRBV6-2/TRBV6-3; cdr3_aa: CASSYGSRGRANEKLFF
j_call: TRBJ2-3; clone_size: NA; v_call: TRBV9; cdr3_aa: CASSETGTSGGPTDTQYF
j_call: TRBJ2-7; clone_size: NA; v_call: TRBV20-1; cdr3_aa: CSAAPVGQYF
j_call: TRBJ2-7; clone_size: NA; v_call: TRBV5-5; cdr3_aa: CASSLTSGVGLYEQYF
j_call: TRBJ2-1; clone_size: NA; v_call: TRBV7-8; cdr3_aa: CASSWTSGFHEQFF
j_call: TRBJ2-3; clone_size: NA; v_call: TRBV7-6; cdr3_aa: CASSRTGTDTQYF
j_call: TRBJ2-7; clone_size: NA; v_call: TRBV2; cdr3_aa: CASMREGVSYEQYF
j_call: TRBJ1-3; clone_size: NA; v_call: TRBV15; cdr3_aa: CATSSLSGNTIYF
j_call: TRBJ2-1; clone_size: NA; v_call: TRBV27; cdr3_aa: CASSLSGTGRSYNEQFF
j_call: TRBJ2-7; clone_size: NA; v_call: TRBV9; cdr3_aa: CASSALGTESYYEQYF
j_call: TRBJ2-1; clone_size: NA; v_call: TRBV5-1; cdr3_aa: CASSGGQGVYNEQFF
j_call: TRBJ1-5; clone_size: NA; v_call: TRBV19; cdr3_aa: CASSRDRGWEPQHF
j_call: TRBJ2-1; clone_size: NA; v_call: TRBV11-2; cdr3_aa: CASSLVVPEYDEQFF
j_call: TRBJ1-6; clone_size: NA; v_call: TRBV6-2/TRBV6-3; cdr3_aa: CASSYRTPTADSPLHF
j_call: TRBJ1-1; clone_size: once; v_call: TRBV4-1; cdr3_aa: CASSQGHLDTEAFF
j_call: TRBJ1-6; clone_size: once; v_call: TRBV7-9; cdr3_aa: CASSFGPGGNSPLHF
j_call: TRBJ2-7; clone_size: few; v_call: TRBV25-1; cdr3_aa: CASSQGYYEQYF
j_call: TRBJ1-4; clone_size: NA; v_call: TRBV4-3; cdr3_aa: CASSQTRPGTLTTNEKLFF
j_call: TRBJ2-7; clone_size: once; v_call: TRBV2; cdr3_aa: CASTGTISDEQYF
j_call: TRBJ1-4; clone_size: NA; v_call: TRBV3-1/TRBV3-2; cdr3_aa: CASSQSGLEGKLFF
j_call: TRBJ2-7; clone_size: NA; v_call: TRBV7-6; cdr3_aa: CASRSGSRNEQYF
j_call: TRBJ2-2; clone_size: NA; v_call: TRBV18; cdr3_aa: CASSPSSGRPAEVAGELFF
j_call: TRBJ2-3; clone_size: NA; v_call: TRBV13; cdr3_aa: CASSYRLAGATDTQYF
j_call: TRBJ2-1; clone_size: NA; v_call: TRBV7-7; cdr3_aa: CASSRGTGGQNEQFF
j_call: TRBJ2-1; clone_size: few; v_call: TRBV2; cdr3_aa: CASSDGSRDEQFF
j_call: TRBJ1-1; clone_size: NA; v_call: TRBV24-1; cdr3_aa: CATSDLYRSEAFF
j_call: TRBJ1-4; clone_size: NA; v_call: TRBV9; cdr3_aa: CASSVYEQPDEKLFF
j_call: TRBJ2-2; clone_size: NA; v_call: TRBV5-5; cdr3_aa: CASSLGILAGGPENTGELFF
j_call: TRBJ2-1; clone_size: NA; v_call: TRBV19; cdr3_aa: CASSISPSSYNEQFF
j_call: TRBJ1-1; clone_size: NA; v_call: TRBV6-5; cdr3_aa: CASSSGTGLAEAFF
j_call: TRBJ1-4; clone_size: NA; v_call: TRBV9; cdr3_aa: CASSVEPDGGEKLFF
j_call: TRBJ2-3; clone_size: NA; v_call: TRBV20-1; cdr3_aa: CSASGLADTDTQYF
j_call: TRBJ2-7; clone_size: NA; v_call: TRBV11-2; cdr3_aa: CASSTRLAHEQYF
j_call: TRBJ1-5; clone_size: NA; v_call: TRBV27; cdr3_aa: CASSFPGASNQPQHF
j_call: TRBJ1-1; clone_size: NA; v_call: TRBV5-8; cdr3_aa: CASSYTGNTEAFF
j_call: TRBJ2-2; clone_size: NA; v_call: TRBV19; cdr3_aa: CASSILGLAGHTGELFF
j_call: TRBJ2-7; clone_size: NA; v_call: TRBV7-2; cdr3_aa: CASSLSGLNNYEQYF